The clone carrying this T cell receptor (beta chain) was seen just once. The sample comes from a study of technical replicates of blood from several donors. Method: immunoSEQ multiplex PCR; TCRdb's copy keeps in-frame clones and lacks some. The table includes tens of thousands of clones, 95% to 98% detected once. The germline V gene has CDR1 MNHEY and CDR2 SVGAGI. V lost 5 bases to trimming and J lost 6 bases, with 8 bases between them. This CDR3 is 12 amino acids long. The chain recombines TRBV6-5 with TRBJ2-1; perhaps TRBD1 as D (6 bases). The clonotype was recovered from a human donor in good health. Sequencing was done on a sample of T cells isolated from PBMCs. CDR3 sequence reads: CASSNRANEQFF. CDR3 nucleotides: TGTGCCAGCAGTAACAGGGCCAATGAGCAGTTCTTC.